The TCR beta chain described here comes from a study of early T cells in non-severe SARS-CoV-2 infection. V was clipped by 10 bases and J by 2 bases; unmatched bases: 16. This CDR3 region has 16 residues. CDR1 is LNHDA, CDR2 SQIVND, per germline (reference sequence). Study-wide findings and caveats: Comparison of clonotypes with VDJdb favored anti-spike CD8 responses while missing private and CD4 specificities.

The TCR library protocol attached unique molecular identifiers to the individual cDNA molecules. MiXCR, applied by TCRdb to the 5' RACE reads, yields one record per CDR3 protein. The repertoire holds about 59,000 distinct CDR3 sequences, around 13% seen once, with roughly 9.3% in the top ten. A remark on this clonotype: Its antigen is still unknown.

This chain connects TRBV19 to TRBJ2-7; 8 nucleotides agree with TRBD2. The clonotype was recovered from an adult who was a healthcare worker with PCR-confirmed SARS-CoV-2 infection or an uninfected control (not recorded which). The sequencing here drew on whole blood, taken at baseline. The CDR3 protein is CATKSGPSAGAYEQYF. CDR3 nucleotide sequence: TGTGCCACAAAGTCTGGACCATCAGCGGGAGCCTACGAGCAGTACTTC.